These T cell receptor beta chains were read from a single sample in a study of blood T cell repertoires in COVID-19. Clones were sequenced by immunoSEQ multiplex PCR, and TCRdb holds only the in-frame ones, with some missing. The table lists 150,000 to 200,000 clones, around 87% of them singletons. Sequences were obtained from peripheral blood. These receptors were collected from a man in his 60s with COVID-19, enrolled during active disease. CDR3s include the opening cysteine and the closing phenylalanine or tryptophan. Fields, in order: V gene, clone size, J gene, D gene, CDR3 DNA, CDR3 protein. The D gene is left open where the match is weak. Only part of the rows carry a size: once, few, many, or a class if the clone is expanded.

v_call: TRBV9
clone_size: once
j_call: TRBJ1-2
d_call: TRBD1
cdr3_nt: TGTGCCAGCAGCGTAGGGGCAGGGGACAGTTATGGCTACACCTTC
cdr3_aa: CASSVGAGDSYGYTF

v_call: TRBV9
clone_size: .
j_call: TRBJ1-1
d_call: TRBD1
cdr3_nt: TGTGCCAGCAGCGGAGACCCTCAGGGGGTGGGAACTGAAGCTTTCTTT
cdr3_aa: CASSGDPQGVGTEAFF

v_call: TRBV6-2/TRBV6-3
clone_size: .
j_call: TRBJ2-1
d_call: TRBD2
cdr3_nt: TGTGCCAGCAGTAATCCGGGACTAGCGCTGGGTGAGCAGTTCTTC
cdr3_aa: CASSNPGLALGEQFF

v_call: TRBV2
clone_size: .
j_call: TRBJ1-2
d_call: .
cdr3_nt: TGTGCCAGCAGTGATCCCGGGGGGGGTTATGGCTACACCTTC
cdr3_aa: CASSDPGGGYGYTF

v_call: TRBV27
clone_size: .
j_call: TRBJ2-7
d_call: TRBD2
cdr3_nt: TGTGCCAGCAGTACCCCTAGCGGGAGGGCCTACGAGCAGTACTTC
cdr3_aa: CASSTPSGRAYEQYF

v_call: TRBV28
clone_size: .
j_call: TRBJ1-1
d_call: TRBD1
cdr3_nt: TGTGCCAGCAGTCCTCCGGGACAGCCCTCTGGGGCCACTGAAGCTTTCTTT
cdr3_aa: CASSPPGQPSGATEAFF

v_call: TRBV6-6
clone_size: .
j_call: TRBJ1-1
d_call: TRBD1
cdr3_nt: TGTGCCAGCAGTTTCGGACAGGAGAACACTGAAGCTTTCTTT
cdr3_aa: CASSFGQENTEAFF

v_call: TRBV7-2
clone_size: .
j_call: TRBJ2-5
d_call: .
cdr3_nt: TGTGCCAGCAGCTTATTAGGACTCGGGGGAGAGACCCAGTACTTC
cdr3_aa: CASSLLGLGGETQYF

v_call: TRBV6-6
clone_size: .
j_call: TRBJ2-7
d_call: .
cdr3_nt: TGTGCCAGCAGTCAACGCGGGACAGCCCTCAGCTCCTACGAGCAGTACTTC
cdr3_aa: CASSQRGTALSSYEQYF

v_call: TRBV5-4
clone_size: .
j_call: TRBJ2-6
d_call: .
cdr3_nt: TGTGCCAGCAGCTTGGGGGGCAGCCCCTCTGGGGCCAACGTCCTGACTTTC
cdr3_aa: CASSLGGSPSGANVLTF

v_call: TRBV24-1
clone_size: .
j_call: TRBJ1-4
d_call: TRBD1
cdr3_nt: TGTGCCACCAGTGATCCCGGCAGGGGGGAAAAACTGTTTTTT
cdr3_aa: CATSDPGRGEKLFF

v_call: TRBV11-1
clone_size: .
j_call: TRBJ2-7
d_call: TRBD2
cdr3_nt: TGTGCCAGCAGCTTGGGACTAGCGGGATTCGAGCAGTACTTC
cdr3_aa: CASSLGLAGFEQYF

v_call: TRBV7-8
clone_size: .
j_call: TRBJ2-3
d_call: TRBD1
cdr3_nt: TGTGCCAGCAGCTACCGACAGGGTAGAACAGATACGCAGTATTTT
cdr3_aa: CASSYRQGRTDTQYF

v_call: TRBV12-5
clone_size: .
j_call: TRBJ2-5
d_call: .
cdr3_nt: TGTGCTAGTGGTTCACAAAGACAGCCGAACACTAAAGAGACCCAGTACTTC
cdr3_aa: CASGSQRQPNTKETQYF

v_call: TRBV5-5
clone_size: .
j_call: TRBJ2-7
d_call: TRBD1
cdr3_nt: TGTGCCAGCGGACAGGGAAGCGAGCAGTACTTC
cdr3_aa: CASGQGSEQYF

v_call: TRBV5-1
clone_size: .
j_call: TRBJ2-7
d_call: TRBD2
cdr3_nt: TGCGCCAGCAGCGGAACCGGGACTAGAGTTCTCGAGCAGTACTTC
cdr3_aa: CASSGTGTRVLEQYF

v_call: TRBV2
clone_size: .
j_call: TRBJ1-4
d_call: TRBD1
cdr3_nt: TGTGCCAGCAGGGTCAGGGGGGAAAAACTGTTTTTT
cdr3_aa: CASRVRGEKLFF

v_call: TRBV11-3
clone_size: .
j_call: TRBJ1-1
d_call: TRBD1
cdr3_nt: TGTGCCAGCAGCTTAGGGGGGACAGGGGGCACTGAAGCTTTCTTT
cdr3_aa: CASSLGGTGGTEAFF

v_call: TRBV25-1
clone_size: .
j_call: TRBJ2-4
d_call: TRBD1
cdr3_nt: TGTGCCAGCAGTCATCGGACAGGGACGATTATTCAGTACTTC
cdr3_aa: CASSHRTGTIIQYF

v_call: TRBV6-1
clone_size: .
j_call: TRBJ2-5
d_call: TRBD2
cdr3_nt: TGTGCCAGCAGTGAGGGACTAGAAGGAGAGACCCAGTACTTC
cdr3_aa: CASSEGLEGETQYF

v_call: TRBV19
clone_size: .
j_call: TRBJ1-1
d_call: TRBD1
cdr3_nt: TGTGCCAGTACCCGGACAGGGGGGCTGAACACTGAAGCTTTCTTT
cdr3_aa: CASTRTGGLNTEAFF

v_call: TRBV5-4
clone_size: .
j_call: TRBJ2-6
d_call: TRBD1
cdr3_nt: TGTGCCAGCAGCCCCGGGACAGTACTCTCTGGGGCCAACGTCCTGACTTTC
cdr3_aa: CASSPGTVLSGANVLTF

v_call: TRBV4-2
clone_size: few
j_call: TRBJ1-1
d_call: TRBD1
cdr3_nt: TGTGCCAGCAGCCATCGAGCCGGGACAGGGTCGGACACTGAAGCTTTCTTT
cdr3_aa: CASSHRAGTGSDTEAFF

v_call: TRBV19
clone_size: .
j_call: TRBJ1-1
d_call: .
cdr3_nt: TGTGCCAGTAGTATCCCCGCAGGATATAACACTGAAGCTTTCTTT
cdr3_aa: CASSIPAGYNTEAFF

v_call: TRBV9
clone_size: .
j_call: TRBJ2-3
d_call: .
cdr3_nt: TGTGCCAGCAGCGCCCGGGACACCCGAGATACGCAGTATTTT
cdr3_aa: CASSARDTRDTQYF

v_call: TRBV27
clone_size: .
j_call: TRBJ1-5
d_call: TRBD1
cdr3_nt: TGTGCCAGCAGTCCCTCGACAGGGTTCGGCCAGCCCCAGCATTTT
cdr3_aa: CASSPSTGFGQPQHF

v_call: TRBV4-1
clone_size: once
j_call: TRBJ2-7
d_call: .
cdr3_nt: TGCGCCAGCAGCCAAACCGGGACACCCTACGAGCAGTACTTC
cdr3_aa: CASSQTGTPYEQYF

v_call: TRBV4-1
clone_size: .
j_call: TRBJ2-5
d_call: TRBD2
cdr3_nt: TGCGCCAGCAGCTTGGGACTAGCGGGACGAGAGACCCAGTACTTC
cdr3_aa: CASSLGLAGRETQYF

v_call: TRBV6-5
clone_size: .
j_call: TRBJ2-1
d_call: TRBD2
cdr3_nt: TGTGCCAGCAGTTCCCTGACGGGAGGCTCCTACAATGAGCAGTTCTTC
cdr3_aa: CASSSLTGGSYNEQFF

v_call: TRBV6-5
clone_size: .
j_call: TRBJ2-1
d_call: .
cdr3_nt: TGTGCCAGCAGCCAGGGGTCCTTAGGCAATGAGCAGTTCTTC
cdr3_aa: CASSQGSLGNEQFF

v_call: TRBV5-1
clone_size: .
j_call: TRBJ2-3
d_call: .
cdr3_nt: TGCGCCAGCAGCGACCCTAGGAGTTCGGTCACAGATACGCAGTATTTT
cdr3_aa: CASSDPRSSVTDTQYF

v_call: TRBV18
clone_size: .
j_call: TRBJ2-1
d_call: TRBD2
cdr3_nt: TGTGCCAGCTCACCACCCGGGACTAGCGGGACCAGGGAGCAGTTCTTC
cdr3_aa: CASSPPGTSGTREQFF

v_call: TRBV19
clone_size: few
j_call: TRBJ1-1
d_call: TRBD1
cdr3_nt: TGTGCCAGTAGCCTGGACAGGGGGCGAACTGAAGCTTTCTTT
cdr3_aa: CASSLDRGRTEAFF

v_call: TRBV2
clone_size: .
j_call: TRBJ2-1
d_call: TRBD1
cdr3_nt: TGTGCCAGCACCACGGGGACAGGGTCCTACAATGAGCAGTTCTTC
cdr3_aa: CASTTGTGSYNEQFF

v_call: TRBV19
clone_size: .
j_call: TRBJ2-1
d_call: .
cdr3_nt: TGTGCCAGTAGTATAATAGGAGGGGTCGGAGAGCAGTTCTTC
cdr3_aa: CASSIIGGVGEQFF

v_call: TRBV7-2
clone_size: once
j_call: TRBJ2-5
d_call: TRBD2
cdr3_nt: TGTGCCAGCAGCTTGAACTCGGGAGGGGAGACCCAGTACTTC
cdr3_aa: CASSLNSGGETQYF

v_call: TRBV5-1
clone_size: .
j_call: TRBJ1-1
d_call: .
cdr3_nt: TGCGCCAGCAGCTTGGTATCCCAGGGTTCCACTGAAGCTTTCTTT
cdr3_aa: CASSLVSQGSTEAFF

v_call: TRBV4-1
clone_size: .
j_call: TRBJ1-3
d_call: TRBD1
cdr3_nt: TGCGCCAGCAGCCCCGGACAGGGGTCTTCTGGAAACACCATATATTTT
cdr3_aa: CASSPGQGSSGNTIYF

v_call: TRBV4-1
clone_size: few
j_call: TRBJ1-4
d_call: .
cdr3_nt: TGCGCCAGCAGCAGCCCCGGCAGGGGTCCTCAGCAGAATGAAAAACTGTTTTTT
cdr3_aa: CASSSPGRGPQQNEKLFF

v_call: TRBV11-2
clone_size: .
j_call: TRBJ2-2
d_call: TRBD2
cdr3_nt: TGTGCCAGCAGCCGGGGGGGCGGGGAGCTGTTTTTT
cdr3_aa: CASSRGGGELFF

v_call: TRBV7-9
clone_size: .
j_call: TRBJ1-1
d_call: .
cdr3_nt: TGTGCCAGCAGCTTTAAATCAGGGAACACTGAAGCTTTCTTT
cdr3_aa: CASSFKSGNTEAFF

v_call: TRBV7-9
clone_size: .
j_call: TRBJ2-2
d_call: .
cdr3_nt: TGTGCCAGCAGCGCTCGAAACCTAGGAGGGGAGCTGTTTTTT
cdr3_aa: CASSARNLGGELFF